This T cell receptor beta chain was sequenced for a study of cytomegalovirus exposure and HLA in healthy donors. Use of 60 Vbeta and 13 Jbeta primers characterized the PCR. Measured with immunoSEQ multiplex PCR; TCRdb has only the in-frame clones, and not every one. The data hold more than 120,000 clones, with approximately 83% observed a single time. The count of this clone is one. Its specificity is not known. Study-level points and caveats: At a 0.05 false discovery rate, a later analysis found some 18,000 TCR beta sequences to be associated with HLA alleles. In a later analysis, the majority of CMV-associated beta chains seemingly showed HLA restriction. Presence/absence analyses supposed approximately even sequencing depth among donors.

Germline values: CDR1 MNHNS, CDR2 SASEGT. This CDR3 contains 13 residues. Trimming pared 7 bases from V and 1 base from J, leaving 10 bases between. The V call is TRBV6-1, the J call TRBJ1-1; D is possibly TRBD1 (6 bases). The material sequenced was PBMCs. The TCR sequence derives from a male donor in good health and CMV-seronegative. The CDR3 sequence: CASIEGGNTEAFF. The CDR3 bases are TGTGCCAGCATAGAAGGGGGGAACACTGAAGCTTTCTTT.